Presented here are 16 T cell receptor beta chains from one specimen sequenced in a study of read filtering for tumor transcriptome and immune sequencing. From roughly 390 ng of RNA, a library with molecular barcoded alpha/delta and beta/gamma adaptors was made. In TCRdb, the reads were re-called with MiXCR into one record per CDR3 protein. The sample yields roughly 90,000 distinct CDR3 sequences, about a fifth seen once. Source material: a population of CD138-negative cells sorted from bone marrow. All receptors derive from a donor at least 40 years old with multiple myeloma.

This clonotype came up many times. This rearrangement joins TRBV28 to TRBJ2-3; maybe TRBD2 (5 bases). Germline lookup yields CDR1 MDHEN and CDR2 SYDVKM. Trimming removed 6 bases from V and 5 bases from J, with 21 bases in between. The CDR3 runs to 16 residues. As DNA, the CDR3 is TGTGCCAGCAGCTCATATGGAGGAAAGGATAAAGATACGCAGTATTTT. This encodes CASSSYGGKDKDTQYF.

This clonotype was seen at least ten times. A read error may account for a junction end that differs from germline. The chain joins TRBV28 to TRBJ2-5; D is unclear. The CDR3 loop spans 13 amino acids. Per the germline V gene, CDR1 is MDHEN and CDR2 is SYDVKM. The CDR3 DNA sequence: TGCGCCAGCAGCTTGGATAGGGTTGAGACCCAGTACTTC. Residues: CASSLDRVETQYF.

This clonotype is medium-sized within its sample. The rearrangement uses TRBV24-1 and TRBJ2-1; 8 positions match TRBD2. Germline V gene lookup returns CDR1 KGHDR and CDR2 SFDVKD. This CDR3 region has 15 residues. V gave up 0 bases and J gave up 10 bases; unmatched junction bases: 7. The DNA for the CDR3 is TGTGCCACCAGTGATTTGGATAGCGGGGTAAAGGAGCAGTTCTTC. The encoded protein is CATSDLDSGVKEQFF.

This clonotype was counted ten times or more. J is TRBJ2-1 and V is TRBV5-1; no clear D. The CDR3 sequence is 14 residues long. V was trimmed by 0 bases and J by 4 bases, leaving 8 bases between them. The germline V gene encodes CDR1 SGHRS and CDR2 YFSETQ. The CDR3 sequence is CASSLDHQYNEQFF. In DNA, the CDR3 is TGCGCCAGCAGCTTGGATCACCAGTACAATGAGCAGTTCTTC.

This clonotype was detected many times. V is TRBV2 and J is TRBJ2-2; no firm D call. CDR3 length: 13 amino acids. V was cut by 7 bases and J by 4 bases, with 10 bases left in between. Germline assignment: CDR1 SNHLY and CDR2 FYNNEI. The CDR3 here is CASNGVFTGELFF. For the CDR3, the DNA is TGTGCCAGCAACGGAGTGTTCACCGGGGAGCTGTTTTTT.

This chain links TRBV29-1 with TRBJ2-3, with D unresolved. Germline V lookup: CDR1 SQVTM, CDR2 ANQGSEA. V shed 1 base and J shed 9 bases, with 14 bases lying between them. The CDR3 consists of 13 residues. Here the CDR3 reads CSVEGARAETQYF. Written as DNA, the CDR3 is TGCAGCGTTGAAGGGGCTAGGGCGGAGACGCAGTATTTT.

In the case of this clonotype: A far larger clone is off by one base, so a read error is likely. The chain links TRBV3-1 to TRBJ2-3; D possibly corresponds to TRBD1 (5 bases). Germline CDR1 LGHDT, CDR2 YNNKEL (reference sequence). The CDR3 loop spans 14 amino acids. CDR3 DNA: TGTGCCAGCAGTCCTGACTTGGGTACAGGTACGCAGTATTTT. It translates to CASSPDLGTGTQYF.

Only one count was recorded for this clonotype. The junction shows a germline mismatch at one end, possibly a read error. The V call is TRBV5-1, the J call TRBJ2-1; 8 nucleotides line up with TRBD1. The CDR3 covers 13 residues. In germline, CDR1 is SGHRS, CDR2 YFSETQ. The CDR3 region has the DNA TGCGCCCGCAGCTTTACAGGGGGAAATGATCAGTTCTTC. Protein product: CARSFTGGNDQFF.

This clonotype has more than one count but fewer than ten. The chain uses TRBV12-3 or TRBV12-4 and TRBJ1-1, with D possibly matching TRBD1 (6 bases). There are 15 residues in the CDR3. Trimming took off 8 bases at V and 2 bases at J, with 18 bases between the two ends. DNA for the CDR3: TGTGCCAGCGCGATCCAGACGGGACATAACACTGAAGCTTTCTTT. Protein: CASAIQTGHNTEAFF.

In its sample, this clonotype was seen a few times. V and J are TRBV7-9 and TRBJ2-2; TRBD2 might be the D (5 bases). Looked up from germline, CDR1 is SEHNR and CDR2 is FQNEAQ (reference sequence). The CDR3 is 15 residues long. The germline V and J ends were trimmed by 7 bases and 2 bases, with 14 bases remaining between them. CDR3 in DNA: TGTGCCAGCACCCATCGCGAGGGCAACACCGGGGAGCTGTTTTTT. Its protein is CASTHREGNTGELFF.

This clonotype has just a few counts. This chain connects TRBV19 to TRBJ2-1, with D perhaps matching TRBD1 or TRBD2 (5 bases each). The germline gives CDR1 LNHDA, CDR2 SQIVND (reference sequence). Deletions cut 3 bases from V and 1 base from J, with 10 bases between. CDR3 length: 15 residues. CDR3 DNA: TGTGCCAGTAGTATGGGTGGGGGATCCTACAATGAGCAGTTCTTC. It encodes CASSMGGGSYNEQFF.

This clonotype has only a few counts. This chain links TRBV20-1 with TRBJ2-2; no firm D call. Germline lookup yields CDR1 DFQATT and CDR2 SNEGSKA (reference sequence). The V gene lost 0 bases and the J gene lost 1 base, with 6 bases spanning the gap. The CDR3 is made up of 14 amino acids. The CDR3 coding sequence is TGCAGTGCTAGAGATGGTCAGAACACCGGGGAGCTGTTTTTT. Translation: CSARDGQNTGELFF.

A few counts support this clonotype. This rearrangement joins TRBV7-2 to TRBJ2-3; possible D gene TRBD2, 6 bases. Trimming pared 4 bases from V and 2 bases from J, leaving 10 bases between. The CDR3 runs 14 residues. Germline V gene sequence: CDR1 SGHTA, CDR2 FQGNSA. The CDR3 DNA follows: TGTGCCAGCAGCTCTCCGGGGGACACAGATACGCAGTATTTT. It yields the protein CASSSPGDTDTQYF.

The table lists this clonotype with a count of one. This sequence is one base from a far larger clone and is likely a read error. The rearrangement joins TRBV2 to TRBJ2-1; the D gene is possibly TRBD2 (6 bases). Trimming stripped 6 bases from V and 10 bases from J, with 19 bases between. The CDR3 runs to 14 residues. CDR1 is SNHLY, CDR2 FYNNEI, per germline. CDR3: CASRPDTGVDEQFF. The CDR3 bases are TGTGCCAGCAGGCCAGACACGGGAGTGGACGAGCAGTTCTTC.

This clonotype was seen repeatedly, ten times or more. The rearrangement uses TRBV20-1 and TRBJ1-5; the D gene is possibly TRBD1 (5 bases). Germline V gives CDR1 DFQATT, CDR2 SNEGSKA (reference sequence). With 5 bases removed from V and 3 bases from J, the gap between germline ends came to 11 bases. This CDR3 is 13 amino acids long. The CDR3 coding sequence is TGCAGTGCTGCATGGGACCTCAATCAGCCCCAGCATTTT. Translated, it gives CSAAWDLNQPQHF.

This sequence joins TRBV2 and TRBJ2-2; D not certain. Germline CDR1 reads SNHLY; CDR2 reads FYNNEI. V gave up 6 bases and J gave up 7 bases, with 18 bases separating them. The CDR3 loop spans 15 amino acids. CDR3 coding DNA: TGTGCCAGCAGACGTGCCGAAGACTTCAGCGGGGAGCTGTTTTTT. Translating gives CASRRAEDFSGELFF.